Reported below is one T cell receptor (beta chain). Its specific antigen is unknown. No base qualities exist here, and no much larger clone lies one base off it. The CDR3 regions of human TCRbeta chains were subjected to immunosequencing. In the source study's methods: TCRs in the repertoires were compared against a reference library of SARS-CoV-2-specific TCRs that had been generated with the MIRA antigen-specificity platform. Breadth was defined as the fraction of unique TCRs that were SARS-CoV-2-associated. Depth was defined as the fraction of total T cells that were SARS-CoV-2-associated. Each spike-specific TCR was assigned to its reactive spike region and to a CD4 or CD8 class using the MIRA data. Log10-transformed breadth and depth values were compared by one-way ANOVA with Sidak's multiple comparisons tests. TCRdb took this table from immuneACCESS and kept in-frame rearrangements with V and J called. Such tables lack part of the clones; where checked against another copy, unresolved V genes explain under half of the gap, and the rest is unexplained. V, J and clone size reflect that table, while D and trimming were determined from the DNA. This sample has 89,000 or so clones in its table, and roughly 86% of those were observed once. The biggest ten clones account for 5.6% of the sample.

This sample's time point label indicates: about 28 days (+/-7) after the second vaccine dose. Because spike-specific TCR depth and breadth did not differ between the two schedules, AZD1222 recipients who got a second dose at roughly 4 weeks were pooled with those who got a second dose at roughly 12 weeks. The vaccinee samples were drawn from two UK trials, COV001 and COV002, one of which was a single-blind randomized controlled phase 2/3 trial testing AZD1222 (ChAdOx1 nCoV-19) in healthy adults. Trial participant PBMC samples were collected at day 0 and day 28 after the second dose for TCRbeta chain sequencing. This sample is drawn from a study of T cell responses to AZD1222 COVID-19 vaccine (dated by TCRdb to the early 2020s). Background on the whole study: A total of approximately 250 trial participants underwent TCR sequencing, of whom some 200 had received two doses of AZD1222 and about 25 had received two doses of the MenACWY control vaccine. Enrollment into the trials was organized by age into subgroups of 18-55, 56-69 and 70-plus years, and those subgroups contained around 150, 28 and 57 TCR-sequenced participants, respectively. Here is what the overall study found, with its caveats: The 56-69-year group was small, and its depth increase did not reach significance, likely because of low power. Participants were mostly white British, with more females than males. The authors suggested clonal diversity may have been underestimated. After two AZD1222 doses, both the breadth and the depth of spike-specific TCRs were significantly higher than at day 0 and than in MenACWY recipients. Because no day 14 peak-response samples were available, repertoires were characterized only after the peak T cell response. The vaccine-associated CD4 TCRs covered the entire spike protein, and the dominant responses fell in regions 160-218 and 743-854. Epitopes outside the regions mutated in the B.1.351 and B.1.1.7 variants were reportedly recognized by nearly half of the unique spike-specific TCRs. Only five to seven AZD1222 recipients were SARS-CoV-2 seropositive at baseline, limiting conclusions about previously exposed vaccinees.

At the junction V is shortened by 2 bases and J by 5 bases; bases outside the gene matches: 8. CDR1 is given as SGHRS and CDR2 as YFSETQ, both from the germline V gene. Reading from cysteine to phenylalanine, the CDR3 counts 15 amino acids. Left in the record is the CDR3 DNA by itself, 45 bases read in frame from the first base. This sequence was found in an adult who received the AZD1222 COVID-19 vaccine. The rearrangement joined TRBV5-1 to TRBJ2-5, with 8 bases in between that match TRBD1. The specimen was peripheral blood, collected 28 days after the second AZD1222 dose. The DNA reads TGCGCCAGCAGCTTCGGGACAGGAGTTGCGGAGACCCAGTACTTC. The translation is CASSFGTGVAETQYF. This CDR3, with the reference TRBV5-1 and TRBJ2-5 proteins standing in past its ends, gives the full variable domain KAGVTQTPRYLIKTRGQQVTLSCSPISGHRSVSWYQQTPGQGLQFLFEYFSETQRNKGNFPGRFSGRQFSNSRSEMNVSTLELGDSALYLCASSFGTGVAETQYFGPGTRLLVL.